This T cell receptor beta chain originates from a study of T cell repertoires in cytomegalovirus infection. Each CDR3 protein is one row after TCRdb ran MiXCR on the reads. Counted here are some 200,000 distinct CDR3 sequences, roughly 19% occurring once; the ten biggest clones make up 2.9%. This clonotype was picked up a small number of times. Germline V CDR1 and CDR2: MDHEN, SYDVKM. The trim removed 5 bases at V and 2 bases at J, leaving 5 bases unmatched. The CDR3 contains 14 residues. The TCR comes from a human donor in good health (CMV status not recorded). Some clones in this sample may be carry-over from other donors' samples. The chain has TRBV28 and TRBJ1-1; 7 bases align to TRBD1. Sequences were obtained from PBMCs. The CDR3 reads CASSTWTGNTEAFF. The CDR3 nucleotides are TGTGCCAGCAGTACCTGGACAGGAAACACTGAAGCTTTCTTT.